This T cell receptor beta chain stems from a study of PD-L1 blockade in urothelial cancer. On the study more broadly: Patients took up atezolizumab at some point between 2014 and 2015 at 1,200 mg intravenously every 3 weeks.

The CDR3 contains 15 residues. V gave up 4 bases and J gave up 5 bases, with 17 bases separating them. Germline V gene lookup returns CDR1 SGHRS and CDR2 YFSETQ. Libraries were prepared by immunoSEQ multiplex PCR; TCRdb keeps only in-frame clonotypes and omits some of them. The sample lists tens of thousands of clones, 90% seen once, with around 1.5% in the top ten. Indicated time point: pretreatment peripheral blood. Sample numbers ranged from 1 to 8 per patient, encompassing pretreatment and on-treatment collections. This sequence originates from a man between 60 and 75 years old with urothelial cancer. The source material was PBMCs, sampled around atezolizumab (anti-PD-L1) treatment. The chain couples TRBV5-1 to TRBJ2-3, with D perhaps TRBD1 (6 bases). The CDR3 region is CASSKTGHEGDTQYF. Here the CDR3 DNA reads TGCGCCAGCAGCAAGACAGGCCACGAGGGAGATACGCAGTATTTT.